Listed here are 32 T cell receptor beta chains from one sample, sequenced in a study of blood T cell repertoires in COVID-19. The data were produced by immunoSEQ multiplex PCR, yet TCRdb's version contains in-frame clones alone and is incomplete. The sample lists around 300,000 clones, around 89% occurring once. The material sequenced was peripheral blood. Receptors originate from a woman aged 50 to 60 with active or convalescent COVID-19.

The chain carries TRBV7-2 and TRBJ2-3; 9 bases map to TRBD2. V trimming: 3 bases; J trimming: 6 bases; junction bases outside the gene matches: 10. The CDR3 length is 16 residues. The germline V gene has CDR1 SGHTA and CDR2 FQGNSA. The CDR3 DNA is TGTGCCAGCAGCTTTAGCGGCGGGAGGGGGGTGGATACGCAGTATTTT. As protein: CASSFSGGRGVDTQYF.

The chain employs TRBV18 and TRBJ1-2; the match to TRBD1 covers 7 bases. CDR3 size: 15 residues. Trimming removed 6 bases from V and 0 bases from J; junction bases left unmatched: 7. Germline V gives CDR1 KGHSH, CDR2 LQKENI. The CDR3 nucleotides read TGTGCCAGCTCGCTCCCAGGGGGGCCTAACTATGGCTACACCTTC. Its protein product is CASSLPGGPNYGYTF.

The rearrangement links TRBV20-1 to TRBJ2-7; 10 bases align to TRBD2. Germline assignment: CDR1 DFQATT and CDR2 SNEGSKA (reference sequence). The CDR3 runs 11 residues. V lost 6 bases and J lost 12; bases outside the gene matches: 8. The CDR3 bases are TGCAGTGCACAAATAGCGGGAGGCTTGTACTTC. Translating it yields CSAQIAGGLYF.

The chain has TRBV28 and TRBJ1-5; 8 bases line up with TRBD1. J lost 1 base, V lost 5 bases, and 10 bases had no gene match. The CDR3 is made up of 17 amino acids. Per germline, CDR1 MDHEN and CDR2 SYDVKM. CDR3 protein: CASSPPPGQGSNQPQHF. In DNA, the CDR3 is TGTGCCAGCAGTCCGCCACCCGGACAGGGAAGCAATCAGCCCCAGCATTTT.

This clone was seen a single time. This rearrangement joins TRBV7-2 to TRBJ1-5; 7 bases are shared with TRBD1. The germline V gene encodes CDR1 SGHTA and CDR2 FQGNSA. The length of the CDR3 is 14 residues. Losses at the gene ends were 5 bases for V and 3 bases for J; bases not matched to a gene: 4. The CDR3 spells CASSGGQYNQPQHF. DNA of the CDR3: TGTGCCAGCAGCGGGGGACAGTACAATCAGCCCCAGCATTTT.

This clone was recorded a few times. This chain connects TRBV29-1 to TRBJ2-1; D gene ambiguous. CDR3 length: 10 residues. The ends were cut back, 7 bases at V and 14 bases at J, with 15 bases in the middle. CDR1 is SQVTM, CDR2 ANQGSEA, per germline. Here the CDR3 reads CSGKLESEFF. In DNA, the CDR3 is TGCAGCGGCAAGCTAGAAAGCGAGTTCTTC.

Details on this clone: At one of its ends the junction is not consistent with the germline gene, which may arise from a read error. The V gene is TRBV7-7, the J gene TRBJ2-2; D may be TRBD1 (6 bases). Germline CDR1 and CDR2: SSHAT and FNYEAQ (reference sequence). The CDR3 runs to 15 residues. The CDR3 is CASSSLMGATGELFF. CDR3 DNA sequence: TGTGCTAGCAGCTCCCTCATGGGGGCCACCGGGGAGCTGTTTTTT.

The rearrangement links TRBV7-6 to TRBJ1-5; 9 nucleotides agree with TRBD1. Unmatched junction bases numbered 12, after V lost 6 bases and J lost 3 bases. CDR1 is SGHVS and CDR2 is FNYEAQ in the germline V gene. This CDR3 has 17 residues. This CDR3 is CASSLFSGTGTNQPQHF. CDR3 DNA sequence: TGTGCCAGCAGTCTATTCTCCGGGACAGGGACCAATCAGCCCCAGCATTTT.

The chain joins TRBV6-1 to TRBJ2-1; 7 bases align to TRBD2. Looked up from germline, CDR1 is MNHNS and CDR2 is SASEGT. The CDR3 length is 17 residues. Losses at the gene ends were 2 bases for V and 8 bases for J; bases not matched to a gene: 15. CDR3 DNA sequence: TGTGCCAGCAGTGAACTCCGGATTGGACTAGTGGTCTATGAGCAGTTCTTC. Its translation: CASSELRIGLVVYEQFF.

The CDR3 DNA reads TGTGCCAGCAGCTTCTTGCTAGCGGGGGGCCCGGGTCTAAGTACCGGGGAGCTGTTTTTT. Translating it yields CASSFLLAGGPGLSTGELFF. The chain is built from TRBV13 and TRBJ2-2, with 11 bases lining up with TRBD2. V dropped 3 bases and J dropped 5; count of bases not matched to a gene: 17. The CDR3 runs 20 residues. Germline V gene data show CDR1 as PRHDT and CDR2 as FYEKMQ (reference sequence).

The CDR3 nucleotides read TGTGCCAGCAGCCGAGACAGGGGATCCTATAATTCACCCCTCCACTTT. This encodes CASSRDRGSYNSPLHF. The chain combines TRBV28 with TRBJ1-6; 8 bases are shared with TRBD1. Germline trimming cut 6 bases from V and 1 base from J; bases unmatched to any gene: 5. Per the germline V gene, CDR1 is MDHEN and CDR2 is SYDVKM. This CDR3 region has 16 residues.

The chain joins TRBV11-2 to TRBJ2-1, with TRBD2 identical over 8 bases. The V segment lost 5 bases and the J segment 8 bases; nucleotides outside the gene matches: 17. From germline, CDR1 is SGHAT and CDR2 FQNNGV. The CDR3 is 17 residues long. The CDR3 DNA sequence: TGTGCCAGCAGCCCCCGACGATCCAGCGGGAGTTTAGATGAGCAGTTCTTC. Amino acid sequence: CASSPRRSSGSLDEQFF.

The sample holds one count of this clone. The chain has TRBV9 and TRBJ1-2, with 12 bases aligning to TRBD1. The CDR3 runs to 16 residues. CDR1 is SGDLS and CDR2 is YYNGEE in the germline V gene. V shed 4 bases, J shed 5 bases, and the junction held 9 bases outside the gene matches. The DNA for the CDR3 is TGTGCCAGCAGCCGCACCGGGACAGGGGGCTATTATGGCTACACCTTC. Protein sequence: CASSRTGTGGYYGYTF.

This clone was picked up one time. V gene TRBV11-2 combines with J gene TRBJ1-2; D ambiguous. This CDR3 has 17 amino acids. Trimming left V 2 bases short and J 0 bases short, with 16 bases between. The V gene's germline CDR1 is SGHAT and CDR2 FQNNGV. CDR3 nucleotide sequence: TGTGCCAGCAGCTTATACAGTAACCAAGATTCTAACTATGGCTACACCTTC. This translates into CASSLYSNQDSNYGYTF.

Concerning this clone itself: The sample holds other DNA sequences that translate to the same CDR3. The J gene is TRBJ2-2, the V gene TRBV7-3; 7 bases agree with TRBD2. The J segment lost 4 bases and the V segment lost 2 bases, leaving 1 base of the junction unmatched. Germline values: CDR1 SGHTA, CDR2 FQGTGA. This CDR3 contains 14 residues. Written as DNA, the CDR3 is TGTGCCAGCAGCTTAGGCGGGAGCACCGGGGAGCTGTTTTTT. It codes for CASSLGGSTGELFF.

This rearrangement joins TRBV4-1 to TRBJ2-3; 8 bases map to TRBD1. The CDR3 contains 17 residues. Germline CDR1 is MGHRA and CDR2 is YSYEKL. Trimming took 0 bases from V and 2 from J; bases not matched to a gene: 7. The CDR3 region has the DNA TGCGCCAGCAGCCAAGATGGCGGACAGGGTCTCACAGATACGCAGTATTTT. Translation gives CASSQDGGQGLTDTQYF.

This clone was picked up one time. The rearrangement joins TRBV28 to TRBJ1-3; D might be TRBD1 (5 bases). This CDR3 has 12 residues. In germline, CDR1 is MDHEN, CDR2 SYDVKM. V lost 2 bases to trimming and J lost 9 bases, with 8 bases between them. The CDR3 bases are TGTGCCAGCAGTTTAAGGAGGGGCACCATATATTTT. Residues: CASSLRRGTIYF.

V and J are TRBV7-3 and TRBJ2-1; the D gene is possibly TRBD2 (5 bases). V was pared by 1 base and J by 3 bases, with 10 bases between. The CDR3 contains 15 residues. CDR1 is SGHTA and CDR2 is FQGTGA in the germline V gene. CDR3 DNA: TGTGCCAGCAGCTTAATGGTTGCGGGCTACAATGAGCAGTTCTTC. It translates to CASSLMVAGYNEQFF.

The rearrangement uses TRBV12-3 or TRBV12-4 and TRBJ1-2; TRBD1 might be the D (5 bases). V was shortened by 3 bases and J by 4 bases, with 9 bases between the two germline ends. The CDR3 loop spans 13 amino acids. The CDR3 loop is CASSFDSAYGYTF. The DNA of the CDR3 is TGTGCCAGCAGTTTTGACAGTGCCTATGGCTACACCTTC.

The chain is built from TRBV15 and TRBJ2-3; the match to TRBD2 covers 7 bases. This CDR3 is 16 amino acids long. With 4 bases clipped from V and 0 bases from J, the junction kept 7 bases outside the gene matches. Germline CDR1 LNHNV, CDR2 YYDKDF (reference sequence). The CDR3 loop is CATSNAAGLSTDTQYF. The CDR3 region has the DNA TGTGCCACCAGCAACGCAGCGGGACTCAGCACAGATACGCAGTATTTT.

This clone was detected only a few times. The chain is built from TRBV28 and TRBJ1-2; no clear D. Trimming removed 2 bases at V and 0 bases at J, with 4 bases between. Germline V CDR1 and CDR2: MDHEN, SYDVKM. CDR3 length: 13 residues. DNA of the CDR3: TGTGCCAGCAGTTTAGACACTAACTATGGCTACACCTTC. As protein: CASSLDTNYGYTF.

The rearrangement links TRBV6-4 to TRBJ2-2; weak D call: TRBD1 (6 bases). The V gene lost 6 bases and the J gene lost 1 base, with 18 bases spanning the gap. Germline CDR1 reads MRHNA; CDR2 reads SNTAGT. The CDR3 loop spans 17 amino acids. The CDR3 is CASSPRVGGLNTGELFF. As DNA, the CDR3 is TGTGCCAGCAGCCCGAGGGTTGGGGGCCTGAACACCGGGGAGCTGTTTTTT.

V usage is TRBV7-9 and J usage is TRBJ2-2, with a tentative D call TRBD2 (6 bases). The CDR3 has 17 amino acids. V was pared by 2 bases and J by 4 bases, with 17 bases between. Per germline, CDR1 SEHNR and CDR2 FQNEAQ (reference sequence). The CDR3 reads CASSLYRGGTSTGELFF. The CDR3 DNA sequence: TGTGCCAGCAGCTTATACCGCGGCGGGACCAGCACCGGGGAGCTGTTTTTT.

The chain combines TRBV18 with TRBJ1-2, with a weak D call TRBD1 (5 bases). The CDR3 length is 15 residues. Germline V CDR1 and CDR2: KGHSH, LQKENI. V shed 2 bases and J shed 0 bases, with 10 bases lying between them. CDR3 in amino acids: CASSPVRQPNYGYTF. The CDR3 coding sequence is TGTGCCAGCTCACCAGTACGACAGCCTAACTATGGCTACACCTTC.

This chain links TRBV25-1 with TRBJ1-1; the match to TRBD1 covers 7 bases. Germline V gene lookup returns CDR1 MGHDK and CDR2 SYGVNS. The CDR3 consists of 15 residues. After removal of 5 bases from V and 0 bases from J, the junction contained 6 bases not matched to a gene. As DNA, the CDR3 is TGTGCCAGCAGTATCGGACAGGTTATGAACACTGAAGCTTTCTTT. Encoded protein: CASSIGQVMNTEAFF. The full variable domain, in which reference TRBV25-1 and TRBJ1-1 provide the parts outside the CDR3, is EADIYQTPRYLVIGTGKKITLECSQTMGHDKMYWYQQDPGMELHLIHYSYGVNSTEKGDLSSESTVSRIRTEHFPLTLESARPSHTSQYLCASSIGQVMNTEAFFGQGTRLTVV.

The CDR3 region has the DNA TGCAGCGTTGATTGGGGGCGCAGCACTGAAGCTTTCTTT. Its protein product is CSVDWGRSTEAFF. V usage is TRBV29-1 and J usage is TRBJ1-1, with TRBD1 as a possible D gene (6 bases). The CDR3 contains 13 residues. The V end was cut by 3 bases, the J end by 4 bases, with 12 bases between. Looked up from germline, CDR1 is SQVTM and CDR2 is ANQGSEA. The whole variable domain, filled in from reference TRBV29-1 and TRBJ1-1, reads SAVISQKPSRDICQRGTSLTIQCQVDSQVTMMFWYRQQPGQSLTLIATANQGSEATYESGFVIDKFPISRPNLTFSTLTVSNMSPEDSSIYLCSVDWGRSTEAFFGQGTRLTVV.

This rearrangement joins TRBV6-6 to TRBJ2-1; D unclear. The CDR3 extends over 15 amino acids. CDR1 is MNHNY and CDR2 is SVGAGI in the germline V gene (reference sequence). Trimming took 0 bases from V and 10 from J, leaving 16 bases between them. The CDR3 nucleotides read TGTGCCAGCAGTTACTCGACCGGCCCCTCGCGGGAGCAGTTCTTC. It codes for CASSYSTGPSREQFF.

The chain recombines TRBV27 with TRBJ2-1; 14 bases line up with TRBD2. Unmatched junction bases numbered 4, after V lost 3 bases and J lost 6 bases. CDR3 size: 16 residues. CDR1 is MNHEY and CDR2 is SMNVEV in the germline V gene (reference sequence). The CDR3 region has the DNA TGTGCCAGCAGTTTCCCGGGACTAGCGGGAGTCAATGAGCAGTTCTTC. As protein: CASSFPGLAGVNEQFF.

This clone has just a few counts. The CDR3 loop is CASRTGTGGSYGYTF. The DNA of the CDR3 is TGTGCCAGCAGGACCGGGACAGGGGGCAGCTATGGCTACACCTTC. V and J are TRBV28 and TRBJ1-2, with 12 bases lining up with TRBD1. The V and J ends lost 6 bases and 4 bases, in that order; junction bases with no gene match: 6. The CDR3 has 15 amino acids. Germline-derived CDR1 and CDR2 are MDHEN and SYDVKM.

The chain carries TRBV5-4 and TRBJ1-1, with a weak D call TRBD1 (6 bases). V shed 4 bases and J shed 0 bases, with 13 bases lying between them. Germline CDR1 is SGHNT and CDR2 is YYREEE (reference sequence). This CDR3 has 15 amino acids. CDR3 nucleotide sequence: TGTGCCAGCAGCGCTGGACAGACCATGAACACTGAAGCTTTCTTT. As protein: CASSAGQTMNTEAFF.

The chain links TRBV7-2 to TRBJ1-2; maybe TRBD1 (5 bases). This CDR3 spans 15 amino acids. Germline CDR1 SGHTA, CDR2 FQGNSA. With 5 bases removed from V and 0 bases from J, the gap between germline ends came to 13 bases. The CDR3 coding sequence is TGTGCCAGCAGCCTACAGGCCCCCTCTAACTATGGCTACACCTTC. Protein sequence: CASSLQAPSNYGYTF.

This chain connects TRBV4-1 to TRBJ2-3; no firm D call. The CDR3 is made up of 15 amino acids. Germline V CDR1 and CDR2: MGHRA, YSYEKL. The V end was cut by 1 base, the J end by 0 bases, with 8 bases between. CDR3 bases: TGCGCCAGCAGCCAAGGCCCTGAGAGCACAGATACGCAGTATTTT. Translated, it gives CASSQGPESTDTQYF.